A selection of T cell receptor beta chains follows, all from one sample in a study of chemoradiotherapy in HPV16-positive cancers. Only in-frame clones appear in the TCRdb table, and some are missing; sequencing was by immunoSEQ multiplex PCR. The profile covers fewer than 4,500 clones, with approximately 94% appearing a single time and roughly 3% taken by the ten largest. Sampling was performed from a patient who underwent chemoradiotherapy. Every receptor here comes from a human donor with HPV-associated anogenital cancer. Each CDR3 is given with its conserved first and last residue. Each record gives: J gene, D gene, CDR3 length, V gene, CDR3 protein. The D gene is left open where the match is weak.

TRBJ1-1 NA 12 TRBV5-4 CASSSHPREAFF
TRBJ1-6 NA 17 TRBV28 CASSRHRDGFYNSPLHF
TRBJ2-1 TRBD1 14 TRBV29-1 CSVERDSSYNEQFF
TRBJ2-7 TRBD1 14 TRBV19 CASSTPDRAYEQYF
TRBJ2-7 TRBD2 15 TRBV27 CASSGAGGPSYEQYF
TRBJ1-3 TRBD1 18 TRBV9 CASSVGDRERLSGNTIYF
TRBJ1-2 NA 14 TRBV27 CASSLFGGVYGYTF
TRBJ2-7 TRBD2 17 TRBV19 CASSSDARGDLQSEQYF
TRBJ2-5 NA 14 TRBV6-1 CASSDWTVQETQYF
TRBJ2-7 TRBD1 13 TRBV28 CASSLAGTDFWYF
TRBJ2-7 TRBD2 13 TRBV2 CASRWEGSYEQYF
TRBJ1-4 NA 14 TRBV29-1 CSVGRDGTNEKLFF
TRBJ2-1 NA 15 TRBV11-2 CASSSPVSVHNEQFF
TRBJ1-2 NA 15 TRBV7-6 CASSLEAVPSYGYTF
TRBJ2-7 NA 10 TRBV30 CAWKGYEQYF
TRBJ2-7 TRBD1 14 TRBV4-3 CASSLGTVAYEQYF
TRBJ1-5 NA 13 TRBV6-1 CASTSGDASPQHF
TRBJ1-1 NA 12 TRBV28 CASTHSTWGAFF
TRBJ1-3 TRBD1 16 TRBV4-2 CASSQVLTGAGNTIYF
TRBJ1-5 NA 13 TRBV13 CASSLRRDQPQHF
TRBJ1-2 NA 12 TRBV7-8 CASGGSNYGYTF
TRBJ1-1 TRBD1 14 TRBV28 CASSLRQGYTEAFF
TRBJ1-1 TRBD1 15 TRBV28 CASRSQGQSLSEAFF
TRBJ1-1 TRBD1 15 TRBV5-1 CASSSLQGENTEAFF
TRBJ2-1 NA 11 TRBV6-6 CASSPRDGQFF
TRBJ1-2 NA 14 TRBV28 CASRVITGSYGYTF